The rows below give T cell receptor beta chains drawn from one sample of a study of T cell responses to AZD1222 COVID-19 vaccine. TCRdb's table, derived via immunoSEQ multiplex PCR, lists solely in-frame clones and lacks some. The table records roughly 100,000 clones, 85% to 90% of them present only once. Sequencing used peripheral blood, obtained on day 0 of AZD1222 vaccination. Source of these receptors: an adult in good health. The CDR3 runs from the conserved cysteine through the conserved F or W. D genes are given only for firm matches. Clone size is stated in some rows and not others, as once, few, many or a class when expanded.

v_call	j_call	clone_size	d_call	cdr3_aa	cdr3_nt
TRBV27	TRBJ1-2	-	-	CASSPYRGENYGYTF	TGTGCCAGCAGTCCATACCGGGGCGAGAACTATGGCTACACCTTC
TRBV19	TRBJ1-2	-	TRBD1	CASSQTGGLAGYTF	TGTGCCAGTAGCCAGACAGGGGGTTTGGCTGGCTACACCTTC
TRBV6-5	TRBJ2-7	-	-	CASRVAGRQYF	TGTGCCAGCAGGGTCGCGGGCCGACAGTACTTC
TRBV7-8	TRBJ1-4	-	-	CASSPSRTATNEKLFF	TGTGCCAGCAGCCCATCACGCACGGCAACTAATGAAAAACTGTTTTTT
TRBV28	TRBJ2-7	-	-	CATQMRHEQYF	TGTGCCACCCAAATGAGACACGAGCAGTACTTC
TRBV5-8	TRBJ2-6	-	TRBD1	CASSLLSGGSGANVLTF	TGTGCCAGCAGCTTGCTTTCAGGGGGCTCTGGGGCCAACGTCCTGACTTTC
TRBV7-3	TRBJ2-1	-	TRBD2	CASSSGLPHNEQFF	TGTGCCAGCAGCTCGGGACTACCCCACAATGAGCAGTTCTTC
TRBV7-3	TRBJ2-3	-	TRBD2	CASSLTLAGEHTDTQYF	TGTGCCAGCAGCTTAACGCTAGCGGGGGAGCACACAGATACGCAGTATTTT
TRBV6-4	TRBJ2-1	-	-	CASTPRSGEYNEQFF	TGTGCCAGCACCCCTCGCTCTGGGGAATACAATGAGCAGTTCTTC
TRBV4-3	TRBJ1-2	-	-	CASSQKVHAYGYTF	TGCGCCAGCAGCCAAAAAGTGCATGCCTATGGCTACACCTTC
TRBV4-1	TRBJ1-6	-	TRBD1	CASSQAGTGSSYNSPLHF	TGCGCCAGCAGCCAGGCCGGGACAGGGAGCTCCTATAATTCACCCCTCCACTTT
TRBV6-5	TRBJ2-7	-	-	CASIPSRAVHEQYF	TGTGCCAGCATCCCCTCCAGGGCGGTCCACGAGCAGTACTTC
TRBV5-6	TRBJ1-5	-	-	CASSLVGGEGQPQHF	TGTGCCAGCAGCTTGGTTGGGGGGGAAGGGCAGCCCCAGCATTTT
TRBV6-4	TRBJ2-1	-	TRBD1	CASSINPGQAYNEQFF	TGTGCCAGCAGTATTAATCCGGGACAGGCTTACAATGAGCAGTTCTTC
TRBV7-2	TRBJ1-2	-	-	CASSFLGGAYGYTF	TGTGCCAGCAGCTTTCTTGGCGGAGCCTATGGCTACACCTTC
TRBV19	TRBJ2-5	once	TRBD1	CASSLNDRAQETQYF	TGTGCCAGTAGTTTGAACGACAGGGCGCAAGAGACCCAGTACTTC
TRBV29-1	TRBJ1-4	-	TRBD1	CSGQGSDEKLFF	TGCAGCGGACAGGGGTCGGATGAAAAACTGTTTTTT
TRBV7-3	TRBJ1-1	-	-	CASSLTPGTTEAFF	TGTGCCAGCAGCTTAACCCCCGGGACGACCGAAGCTTTCTTT
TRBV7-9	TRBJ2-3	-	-	CASSFPPSGKDTQYF	TGTGCCAGCAGCTTCCCCCCGTCGGGAAAGGATACGCAGTATTTT
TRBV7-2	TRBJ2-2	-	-	CASSLDSGTRTGELFF	TGTGCCAGCAGCTTAGATTCAGGAACGAGGACCGGGGAGCTGTTTTTT
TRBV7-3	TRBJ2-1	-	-	CASSSRLGHEQFF	TGTGCCAGCAGCTCCAGGTTAGGGCATGAGCAGTTCTTC
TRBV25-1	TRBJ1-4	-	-	CASSSTNEKLFF	TGTGCCAGCAGCTCAACTAATGAAAAACTGTTTTTT
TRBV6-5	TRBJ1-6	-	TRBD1	CASSPQGAVNSPLHF	TGTGCCAGCAGTCCACAGGGGGCAGTTAATTCACCCCTCCACTTT
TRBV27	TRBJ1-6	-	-	CASNALGGPALHF	TGTGCCAGCAACGCACTGGGGGGCCCCGCCCTCCACTTT
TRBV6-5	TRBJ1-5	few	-	CASRVSNQPQHF	TGTGCCAGCAGGGTAAGCAATCAGCCCCAGCATTTT
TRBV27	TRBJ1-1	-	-	CASSPYENTEAFF	TGTGCCAGCAGTCCCTATGAGAACACTGAAGCTTTCTTT
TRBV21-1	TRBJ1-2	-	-	CASSPLRDCPNYGYTF	TGTGCCAGCAGCCCCCTGCGGGACTGCCCTAACTATGGCTACACCTTC
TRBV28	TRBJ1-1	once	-	CASRNLRVNGEAFF	TGTGCCAGCAGAAATTTAAGGGTTAATGGTGAAGCTTTCTTT
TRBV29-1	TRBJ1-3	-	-	CSVDPQSSGNTIYF	TGCAGCGTTGACCCCCAATCGAGTGGAAACACCATATATTTT
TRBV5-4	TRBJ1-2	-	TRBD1	CASSPSRGLGYTF	TGTGCCAGCAGCCCCTCCAGGGGGTTGGGCTACACCTTC
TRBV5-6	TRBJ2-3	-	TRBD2	CASSLGSGGDKYF	TGTGCCAGCAGCTTGGGCAGCGGGGGGGATAAGTATTTT
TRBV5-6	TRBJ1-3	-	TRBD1	CASSLGQGDTIYF	TGTGCCAGCAGCTTGGGACAGGGAGACACCATATATTTT
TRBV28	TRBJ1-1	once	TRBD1	CASRPDRAEAFF	TGTGCCAGCAGGCCTGACAGGGCTGAAGCTTTCTTT
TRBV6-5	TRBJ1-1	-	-	CASRTGTEAFF	TGTGCCAGCAGGACGGGCACTGAAGCTTTCTTT
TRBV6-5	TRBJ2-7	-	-	CASNSRDNYEQYF	TGTGCCAGCAATTCTCGAGACAACTACGAGCAGTACTTC
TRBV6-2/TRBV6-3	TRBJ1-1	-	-	CASSSTGSVGTEAFF	TGTGCCAGCAGTTCCACAGGGTCCGTGGGGACTGAAGCTTTCTTT
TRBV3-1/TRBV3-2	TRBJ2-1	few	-	CASSHEGVPPYNEQFF	TGTGCCAGCAGCCACGAGGGTGTTCCCCCCTACAATGAGCAGTTCTTC
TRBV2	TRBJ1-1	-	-	CASSELGGRPEAFF	TGTGCCAGCAGTGAGCTAGGGGGAAGACCTGAAGCTTTCTTT
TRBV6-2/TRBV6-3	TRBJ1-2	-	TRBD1	CASSYSLDRVDYGYTF	TGTGCCAGCAGTTACTCCCTCGACAGGGTCGACTATGGCTACACCTTC
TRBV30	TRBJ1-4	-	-	CAWSGQSFNEKLFF	TGTGCCTGGAGTGGACAAAGCTTTAATGAAAAACTGTTTTTT
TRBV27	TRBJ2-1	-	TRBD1	CASSLSGGDRGPNAYNEQFF	TGTGCCAGCAGTTTATCAGGTGGGGACAGGGGGCCGAACGCCTACAATGAGCAGTTCTTC
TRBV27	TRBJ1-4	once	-	CASSLSWGSGEKLFF	TGTGCCAGCAGTTTATCCTGGGGGTCGGGTGAAAAACTGTTTTTT
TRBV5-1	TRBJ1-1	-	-	CASSLVGGGDTEAFF	TGCGCCAGCAGCTTGGTTGGGGGCGGGGACACTGAAGCTTTCTTT
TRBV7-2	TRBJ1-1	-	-	CASSLDWGTDLQAFF	TGTGCCAGCAGCTTAGATTGGGGGACGGACTTACAAGCTTTCTTT
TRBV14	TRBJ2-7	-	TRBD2	CASSPLKPGLAEYF	TGTGCCAGCAGCCCCTTAAAACCGGGACTAGCGGAGTACTTC
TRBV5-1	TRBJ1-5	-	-	CASSLGSDQPQHF	TGCGCCAGCAGCTTGGGATCGGATCAGCCCCAGCATTTT
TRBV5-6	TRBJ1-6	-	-	CASSPFQGQGSPLHF	TGTGCCAGCAGCCCATTTCAGGGGCAGGGGTCACCCCTCCACTTT
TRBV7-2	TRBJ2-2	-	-	CASSLAGGATGELFF	TGTGCCAGCAGCTTAGCGGGGGGCGCCACCGGGGAGCTGTTTTTT
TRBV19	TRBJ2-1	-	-	CASSKRDGSANEQFF	TGTGCCAGTTCTAAACGGGACGGTAGCGCCAATGAGCAGTTCTTC
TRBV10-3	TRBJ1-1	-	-	CATVSVGGRNTEAFF	TGTGCCACCGTCAGCGTAGGTGGCAGAAACACTGAAGCTTTCTTT
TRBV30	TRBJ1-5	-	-	CALGFAVGPQHF	TGTGCCCTCGGGTTTGCAGTGGGGCCCCAGCATTTT
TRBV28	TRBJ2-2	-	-	CASSSPYGAGELFF	TGTGCCAGCAGTTCCCCCTATGGGGCCGGGGAGCTGTTTTTT
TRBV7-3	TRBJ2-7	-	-	CASSLIGGMDEQYF	TGTGCCAGCAGCTTAATCGGAGGGATGGACGAGCAGTACTTC
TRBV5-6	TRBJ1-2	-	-	CASSFYRGQRYGYTF	TGTGCCAGCAGCTTCTATCGGGGACAACGCTATGGCTACACCTTC